Listed below are T cell receptor beta chains from one sample, sequenced in a study of blood T cell repertoires in COVID-19. Using immunoSEQ multiplex PCR, the repertoire was profiled, and TCRdb retains in-frame clones only, with some absent. The repertoire includes fewer than 300,000 clones, 84% of them detected once, and approximately 9% sits in the top ten. Sequencing was carried out using peripheral blood. The receptors shown here come from a human donor in a cohort sampled during active COVID-19. The CDR3 runs from the conserved cysteine through the conserved F or W.

J	V	CDR3
TRBJ2-2	TRBV5-5	CASSLFETGELFF
TRBJ2-7	TRBV19	CASSIDLGAYEQYF
TRBJ1-1	TRBV7-9	CATVSLNTEAFF
TRBJ2-2	TRBV3-1/TRBV3-2	CASSQDHGPPGELFF
TRBJ2-2	TRBV27	CASSLSGRASTGELFF
TRBJ2-3	TRBV19	CASNWASGGSTDTQYF
TRBJ2-4	TRBV7-9	CASTTPGGISKNIQYF
TRBJ1-6	TRBV19	CASKAGGTVDSPLHF
TRBJ2-5	TRBV15	CATSRDMETQYF
TRBJ1-2	TRBV18	CASSQRGTGNYGYTF
TRBJ2-3	TRBV19	CASSGTSGRRDTQYF
TRBJ1-2	TRBV19	CASRTKQGAFVGYTF
TRBJ2-7	TRBV4-1	CASSQIRDSSYEQYF
TRBJ2-3	TRBV6-4	CASSVLAGGRDTQYF
TRBJ2-1	TRBV6-5	CASQGNYNEQFF
TRBJ1-2	TRBV2	CASMADRGPNYGYTF
TRBJ2-1	TRBV3-1/TRBV3-2	CASSQPRTSRINEQFF
TRBJ1-2	TRBV12-2	CASRPLDRDYGYTF
TRBJ2-7	TRBV4-3	CASSQNHLTGTGGGYEQYF